Below, one T cell receptor (beta chain) is given with its context. The assay was immunoSEQ multiplex PCR, and TCRdb's table has in-frame clones only and misses some. The table has about 330,000 clones, around 82% seen once. The data are from a study of blood T cell repertoires in COVID-19. V dropped 4 bases and J dropped 0 bases, with 7 bases sitting between them. CDR3 length: 15 residues. CDR1 and CDR2 (germline): SNHLY, FYNNEI. Sequences were obtained from peripheral blood. The chain has TRBV2 and TRBJ2-6; a weak D match, TRBD1 (5 bases). The sequence was obtained from a woman aged 45-65 years with acute or convalescent COVID-19. CDR3 nucleotide sequence: TGTGCCAGCAGTGTAGACAGCTCTGGGGCCAACGTCCTGACTTTC. Protein product: CASSVDSSGANVLTF.